These 29 T cell receptor beta chains came from one sample sequenced in a study of Ad26.COV2.S vaccination and SARS-CoV-2 variants. As to treatment: 19 received Ad26.COV2.S at low or high dose, single or two shots; several received placebo; per-sample allocation not given. After the first vaccine or placebo injection, samples were drawn on day 63. Produced via immunoSEQ multiplex PCR; TCRdb's table is partial and in-frame only. The sample lists around 400,000 clones, about nine tenths occurring once. The sample here was peripheral blood, taken in a trial of Ad26.COV2.S vaccine versus placebo. Source of these receptors: a person between 18 and 65 years old who received the Ad26.COV2.S COVID-19 vaccine or a placebo.

The J gene is TRBJ2-5, the V gene TRBV7-9, with D perhaps given as TRBD1 or TRBD2 (5 bases each). Germline assignment: CDR1 SEHNR and CDR2 FQNEAQ (reference sequence). There are 15 residues in the CDR3. V was pared by 2 bases and J by 2 bases, with 12 bases between. CDR3 sequence: CASSLLGTHQETQYF. CDR3 in DNA: TGTGCCAGCAGCTTACTCGGGACCCATCAAGAGACCCAGTACTTC.

V usage is TRBV15 and J usage is TRBJ1-2; no reliable D call. V shed 0 bases and J shed 0 bases, with 11 bases lying between them. Germline CDR1 LNHNV, CDR2 YYDKDF (reference sequence). The CDR3 spans 16 residues. The CDR3 DNA reads as TGTGCCACCAGCAGAGATCATCAGATAGCTAACTATGGCTACACCTTC. This encodes CATSRDHQIANYGYTF.

The V call is TRBV12-3 or TRBV12-4, the J call TRBJ2-2; D uncertain. The V end was cut by 3 bases, the J end by 6 bases, with 8 bases between. The CDR3 is 13 residues long. CDR3 loop: CASSFLVSGELFF. The CDR3 bases are TGTGCCAGCAGTTTTTTGGTCTCCGGGGAGCTGTTTTTT.

This clone was seen once. The rearrangement joins TRBV7-9 to TRBJ1-6; no clear D gene. The CDR3 loop spans 17 amino acids. V shed 8 bases and J shed 0 bases, with 17 bases lying between them. Germline V gene data show CDR1 as SEHNR and CDR2 as FQNEAQ (reference sequence). CDR3 amino acids: CASQPLPGSSYNSPLHF. Written as DNA, the CDR3 is TGTGCCAGCCAACCCCTCCCAGGAAGCTCCTATAATTCACCCCTCCACTTT.

This chain joins TRBV4-1 and TRBJ1-6, with D possibly TRBD1 on 5 matching bases. Germline CDR1 reads MGHRA; CDR2 reads YSYEKL. The V end was cut by 2 bases, the J end by 8 bases, with 10 bases between. This CDR3 spans 14 amino acids. CDR3 in amino acids: CASSQQGTYSPLHF. The DNA of the CDR3 is TGCGCCAGCAGCCAACAGGGAACTTATTCACCCCTCCACTTT.

The chain has TRBV6-5 and TRBJ2-3; 7 nucleotides align to TRBD1. Germline V gives CDR1 MNHEY, CDR2 SVGAGI. V lost 5 bases and J lost 4; bases outside the gene matches: 6. CDR3 length: 14 amino acids. This chain's CDR3 is CASSPRQGPDTQYF. The CDR3 nucleotides are TGTGCCAGCAGTCCCCGACAGGGCCCAGATACGCAGTATTTT.

This clone was picked up one time. The chain joins TRBV10-3 to TRBJ2-1; D is tentatively TRBD1 or TRBD2 (7 bases each). The V and J ends lost 5 bases and 5 bases respectively, with 19 bases between them. Germline V gives CDR1 ENHRY, CDR2 SYGVKD. The CDR3 has 16 amino acids. The CDR3 reads CAISPVRGRGDNEQFF. The DNA of the CDR3 is TGTGCCATCAGTCCAGTCAGGGGGAGGGGTGACAATGAGCAGTTCTTC.

This clone was observed a single time. The chain uses TRBV20-1 and TRBJ2-7; D is uncertain. In germline, CDR1 is DFQATT, CDR2 SNEGSKA (reference sequence). V shed 3 bases and J shed 3 bases, with 9 bases lying between them. There are 12 residues in the CDR3. The CDR3 spells CSASQGIYEQYF. CDR3 DNA: TGCAGTGCTAGTCAAGGGATCTACGAGCAGTACTTC.

This clone was recorded a few times. This rearrangement joins TRBV6-5 to TRBJ2-7; no clear D gene. Trimming took off 2 bases at V and 6 bases at J, with 11 bases between the two ends. The V gene's germline CDR1 is MNHEY and CDR2 SVGAGI. The length of the CDR3 is 13 residues. The CDR3: CASSYVGSGEQYF. DNA of the CDR3: TGTGCCAGCAGTTACGTGGGGTCTGGCGAGCAGTACTTC.

This chain uses TRBV21-1 with TRBJ2-2. TRBV21-1 is listed as a pseudogene. CDR3 length equals 14 residues. For the CDR3, the DNA is TGTGCCAGCAGGGAAGGACCTCGCACCGGGGAGCTGTTTTTT. The encoded protein is CASREGPRTGELFF.

V is TRBV27 and J is TRBJ1-6, with D perhaps matching TRBD1 (6 bases). This CDR3 has 14 residues. Trimming stripped 5 bases from V and 8 bases from J, with 13 bases between. Germline V gives CDR1 MNHEY, CDR2 SMNVEV (reference sequence). This CDR3 is CASSLDSSYSPLHF. The CDR3 DNA is TGTGCCAGCAGTCTGGACAGCTCCTATTCACCCCTCCACTTT.

V and J are TRBV6-2 or TRBV6-3 and TRBJ2-2, with TRBD1 as a possible D gene (6 bases). The CDR3 covers 13 residues. The germline CDR1 and CDR2 sequences are MNHEY and SVGEGT. Trimming cost V 6 bases and J 7 bases, with 12 bases left between them. The CDR3 loop is CASSPTRGGELFF. CDR3 bases: TGTGCCAGCAGCCCAACCAGGGGCGGGGAGCTGTTTTTT.

This chain links TRBV6-1 with TRBJ1-1, with D tentatively TRBD1 (5 bases). Germline assignment: CDR1 MNHNS and CDR2 SASEGT. V dropped 6 bases and J dropped 6 bases, with 17 bases sitting between them. This CDR3 is 14 amino acids long. The chain's CDR3 is CASSPPEGRAEAFF. DNA of the CDR3: TGTGCCAGCAGCCCCCCGGAGGGGCGAGCTGAAGCTTTCTTT.

J is TRBJ2-1 and V is TRBV6-2 or TRBV6-3; D unclear. Germline CDR1 is MNHEY and CDR2 is SVGEGT. This CDR3 spans 16 amino acids. Trimming pared 0 bases from V and 5 bases from J, leaving 14 bases between. The CDR3 loop is CASSYSMTSGDNEQFF. The CDR3 DNA reads TGTGCCAGCAGTTACTCTATGACTTCCGGCGACAATGAGCAGTTCTTC.

As for this clone: Other DNA sequences in this specimen translate into the identical CDR3. The V call is TRBV6-5, the J call TRBJ2-2; D is undetermined. The CDR3 runs to 13 residues. Per the germline V gene, CDR1 is MNHEY and CDR2 is SVGAGI. V was clipped by 4 bases and J by 1 base, with 4 bases between them. The CDR3 coding sequence is TGTGCCAGCAGTTCAGGGAACACCGGGGAGCTGTTTTTT. As protein: CASSSGNTGELFF.

CDR3 sequence (DNA): TGTGCCAGCAGCTTCAGGGGTTCTCCCGAGCAGTACTTC. Translation: CASSFRGSPEQYF. This chain uses TRBV5-4 with TRBJ2-7; tentatively, D is TRBD1 (6 bases). Trimming took 2 bases from V and 6 from J, leaving 12 bases between them. This CDR3 is built from 13 residues. Germline V CDR1 and CDR2: SGHNT, YYREEE (reference sequence).

The chain joins TRBV2 to TRBJ1-2; no clear D gene. The CDR3 length is 15 residues. V lost 1 base and J 3 bases, leaving 12 bases between the germline ends. Germline values: CDR1 SNHLY, CDR2 FYNNEI. CDR3 nucleotide sequence: TGTGCCAGCAGTGAAGTCCCGGGCTCGGACTATGGCTACACCTTC. Translating it yields CASSEVPGSDYGYTF.

The chain joins TRBV19 to TRBJ1-6; D may be TRBD1 (5 bases). Germline CDR1 and CDR2: LNHDA and SQIVND (reference sequence). This CDR3 region has 12 residues. The CDR3 coding sequence is TGTGCTTCAGGGACTCGTAATTCACCCCTCCACTTT. Its protein is CASGTRNSPLHF. Drawing the rest from reference TRBV19 and TRBJ1-6, the complete variable domain is DGGITQSPKYLFRKEGQNVTLSCEQNLNHDAMYWYRQDPGQGLRLIYYSQIVNDFQKGDIAEGYSVSREKKESFPLTVTSAQKNPTAFYLCASGTRNSPLHFGNGTRLTVT.

This sequence joins TRBV7-9 and TRBJ2-3; the D is unclear. From germline, CDR1 is SEHNR and CDR2 FQNEAQ (reference sequence). The CDR3 spans 14 residues. Trimming took off 2 bases at V and 2 bases at J, with 8 bases between the two ends. This CDR3 reads CASSLYTTTDTQYF. The CDR3 bases are TGTGCCAGCAGCTTATATACGACCACAGATACGCAGTATTTT.

V usage is TRBV6-5 and J usage is TRBJ2-7, with D perhaps TRBD2 (5 bases). The CDR3 is 15 amino acids. Germline-derived CDR1 and CDR2 are MNHEY and SVGAGI. V lost 0 bases and J lost 2, with 11 bases in between. The CDR3 DNA reads as TGTGCCAGCAGTTACTCTGCAGGAGGTCCCTACGAGCAGTACTTC. It yields the protein CASSYSAGGPYEQYF.

The chain employs TRBV18 and TRBJ1-4, with D uncertain. Germline CDR1 KGHSH, CDR2 LQKENI. This CDR3 comprises 13 residues. Trimming cost V 3 bases and J 11 bases, with 13 bases left between them. CDR3 in DNA: TGTGCCAGCTCACCGGATGGGAACTCCAAACTGTTTTTT. Translation gives CASSPDGNSKLFF.

This clone occurred once. CDR3 in DNA: TGTGCCAGCAGCTTAGATCTGACAGGGTACAATGAGCAGTTCTTC. Translating gives CASSLDLTGYNEQFF. The chain uses TRBV11-3 and TRBJ2-1; TRBD1 aligns across 7 bases. J was trimmed by 4 bases and V by 0 bases; bases with no gene match: 3. The CDR3 contains 15 residues. Germline assignment: CDR1 SGHNT and CDR2 YENEEA. Looking up the rest from reference TRBV11-3 and TRBJ2-1 gives the full variable domain: EAGVVQSPRYKIIEKKQPVAFWCNPISGHNTLYWYLQNLGQGPELLIRYENEEAVDDSQLPKDRFSAERLKGVDSTLKIQPAELGDSAVYLCASSLDLTGYNEQFFGPGTRLTVL.

The rearrangement joins TRBV28 to TRBJ2-5; possibly TRBD2 for D (6 bases). V was clipped by 6 bases and J by 4 bases, with 15 bases between them. The length of the CDR3 is 14 residues. Per germline, CDR1 MDHEN and CDR2 SYDVKM. CDR3 loop: CASRYYSGRETQYF. For the CDR3, the DNA is TGTGCCAGCAGATATTATAGCGGAAGAGAGACCCAGTACTTC.

V gene TRBV11-1 combines with J gene TRBJ2-1; 9 bases are a match to TRBD1. Looked up from germline, CDR1 is SGHAT and CDR2 is FQDESV (reference sequence). This CDR3 is 16 amino acids long. J lost 4 bases, V lost 1 base, and 5 bases had no gene match. The CDR3 sequence: CASSLDGTGSYNEQFF. CDR3 coding DNA: TGTGCCAGCAGCTTAGACGGGACAGGGTCGTACAATGAGCAGTTCTTC.

CDR3 sequence: CATLTNSNPYEQYF. The CDR3 region has the DNA TGTGCCACCCTTACCAACAGCAATCCCTACGAGCAGTACTTC. The chain has TRBV19 and TRBJ2-7; D call uncertain. V lost 10 bases and J 2 bases, leaving 18 bases between the germline ends. CDR3 length equals 14 residues. The V gene's germline CDR1 is LNHDA and CDR2 SQIVND (reference sequence).

The chain links TRBV27 to TRBJ2-6, with 9 bases that match TRBD1. Looked up from germline, CDR1 is MNHEY and CDR2 is SMNVEV (reference sequence). CDR3 length equals 16 residues. J lost 4 bases, V lost 6 bases, and 7 bases had no gene match. The CDR3 DNA is TGTGCCAGCAGCACCGGGACAGGGACCGGGGCCAACGTCCTGACTTTC. It yields the protein CASSTGTGTGANVLTF.

This chain links TRBV6-5 with TRBJ1-6, with D perhaps matching TRBD1 (5 bases). This CDR3 is 14 amino acids long. Deletions cut 5 bases from V and 7 bases from J, with 12 bases between. Germline CDR1 and CDR2: MNHEY and SVGAGI. The CDR3 DNA follows: TGTGCCAGCAGTCGTCGGGACGGAAATTCACCCCTCCACTTT. This encodes CASSRRDGNSPLHF.

The chain links TRBV7-2 to TRBJ1-5, with TRBD1 matching over 8 bases. CDR3 length equals 14 residues. Germline loops: CDR1 SGHTA, CDR2 FQGNSA. J lost 4 bases, V lost 5 bases, and 4 bases had no gene match. The CDR3 bases are TGTGCCAGCAGCACAACAGGGGGTAATCAGCCCCAGCATTTT. It encodes CASSTTGGNQPQHF.

The chain has TRBV6-5 and TRBJ1-2; D is perhaps TRBD1 (5 bases). Per the germline V gene, CDR1 is MNHEY and CDR2 is SVGAGI. Trimming took 6 bases from V and 9 from J, leaving 17 bases between them. This CDR3 has 13 residues. The CDR3 coding sequence is TGTGCCAGCAGACCGGACATAACCGACCGCTACACCTTC. This gives the protein CASRPDITDRYTF.